A selection of T cell receptor beta chains follows, all from one sample in a study of T cell changes during pregnancy in multiple sclerosis. Clones were read by immunoSEQ multiplex PCR, and TCRdb kept only the in-frame ones, dropping some. The top ten hold 1.3% of the sample, which has 40,000 to 55,000 clones, 85% to 95% seen once. Sequencing input: peripheral blood. The receptor source for this set is a female donor with multiple sclerosis, enrolled in a pregnancy study. Both conserved end residues are part of each CDR3. The D gene is left open where the match is weak. Clone size is shown for a subset of rows, as once, few, many or a class of expanded clone.

>-|-|TRBJ2-5|TRBV7-2
-
CASSFGPGGQETQYF
>-|-|TRBJ1-3|TRBV19
TGTGCCAGTAGTATAGTACCAGGCTCTGGAAACACCATATATTTT
CASSIVPGSGNTIYF
>-|-|TRBJ1-1|TRBV6-5
TGTGCCAGCAGTTACAGGGTGAACACTGAAGCTTTCTTT
CASSYRVNTEAFF
>once|-|TRBJ1-2|TRBV5-6
TGTGCCAGCAGCTCGTGGGGAATCGGATATGGCTACACCTTC
CASSSWGIGYGYTF
>-|TRBD1|TRBJ1-2|TRBV7-2
TGTGCCAGCAGACCGGGACAGGGGGTTTATGGCTACACCTTC
CASRPGQGVYGYTF
>-|TRBD1|TRBJ1-1|TRBV7-6
TGTGCCAGCAGTCCTTCGGACAGGGCCACTGAAGCTTTCTTT
CASSPSDRATEAFF
>-|-|TRBJ2-2|TRBV14
TGTGCCAGCAGCCAAGATACAGGGGAGCTGTTTTTT
CASSQDTGELFF
>once|TRBD1|TRBJ2-1|TRBV4-1
TGCGCCAGCAGCCAGGCCGGGACAGGGTTAGTAAATGAGCAGTTCTTC
CASSQAGTGLVNEQFF
>once|-|TRBJ2-3|TRBV2
TGTGCCAGCAGTGCGGACCTAGCAGATACGCAGTATTTT
CASSADLADTQYF
>-|-|TRBJ1-1|TRBV6-5
TGTGCCAGCAGTTACTCTGGCAGTAACACTGAAGCTTTCTTT
CASSYSGSNTEAFF
>-|-|TRBJ1-2|TRBV28
TGTGCCAGCAGTTTAGTCCAGGATGGCTACACCTTC
CASSLVQDGYTF
>-|-|TRBJ2-1|TRBV27
TGTGCCAGCAGTTTATCGTTATACAATGAGCAGTTCTTC
CASSLSLYNEQFF
>-|-|TRBJ2-7|TRBV7-8
TGTGCCAGCAGCGACTATAACTACGAGCAGTACTTC
CASSDYNYEQYF
>-|TRBD2|TRBJ2-5|TRBV6-5
TGTGCCAGCAGTTACTCGACTAGCGGGAAAGAGACCCAGTACTTC
CASSYSTSGKETQYF
>-|TRBD1|TRBJ1-1|TRBV30
TGTGCCTGGAGTTTGGACAGGGGTTCCGACACTGAAGCTTTCTTT
CAWSLDRGSDTEAFF
>-|TRBD2|TRBJ2-2|TRBV7-7
TGTGCTAGCAGCCCCGGGACTACCACCGGGGAGCTGTTTTTT
CASSPGTTTGELFF
>-|-|TRBJ2-2|TRBV1
TGCACCAGCAGCCAAGATATGAGTAGCGGGAGTGTCACCGGGGAGCTGTTTTTT
CTSSQDMSSGSVTGELFF
>-|TRBD2|TRBJ2-7|TRBV7-6
TGTGCCAGCAGCTCTTTAGCGGGAAGGTACGAGCAGTACTTC
CASSSLAGRYEQYF
>-|-|TRBJ1-3|TRBV7-2
TGTGCCAGCAGCCCGGGCGCGGGTTCTGGAAACACCATATATTTT
CASSPGAGSGNTIYF
>-|TRBD2|TRBJ2-1|TRBV5-1
TGCGCCAGCAGCTTGAGGGCGGGAGAGATGAATGAGCAGTTCTTC
CASSLRAGEMNEQFF
>-|-|TRBJ2-1|TRBV4-2
TGTGCCAGCAGCCAAGACAAGGGGGGTGAGCAGTTCTTC
CASSQDKGGEQFF
>-|-|TRBJ1-1|TRBV2
TGTGCCAGCAGTGAAGGCAGCGCCCCAGGGGCAAGAGCTTTCTTT
CASSEGSAPGARAFF
>-|TRBD1|TRBJ2-2|TRBV6-5
TGTGCCAGCAGGCCGGGACAGCATAACACCGGGGAGCTGTTTTTT
CASRPGQHNTGELFF
>-|-|TRBJ2-7|TRBV4-1
TGCGCCAGCAGCCAAGACTTATACGAGCAGTACTTC
CASSQDLYEQYF
>-|-|TRBJ1-2|TRBV7-2
TGTGCCAGCAGCTTGGGGAAAGCCTATGGCTACACCTTC
CASSLGKAYGYTF
>-|-|TRBJ2-1|TRBV19
TGTGCCAGTAGTATAGAGGGGTACAATGAGCAGTTCTTC
CASSIEGYNEQFF
>once|-|TRBJ2-7|TRBV27
TGTGCCAGCAGTCCGCTATACCCGTACGAGCAGTACTTC
CASSPLYPYEQYF
>-|-|TRBJ2-1|TRBV19
TGTGCCAGTAGTATAGGTTTTAATGAGCAGTTCTTC
CASSIGFNEQFF
>-|-|TRBJ2-5|TRBV5-1
TGCGCCAGCAGCTTGTCGCAAGAGACCCAGTACTTC
CASSLSQETQYF
>-|TRBD2|TRBJ2-7|TRBV2
TGTGCCAGCAGTGAGACTAGCGGGAGGGCCTACGAGCAGTACTTC
CASSETSGRAYEQYF
>once|-|TRBJ1-4|TRBV5-1
TGCGCCAGCAGCTCCGAGGCGGGGCCGAATGAAAAACTGTTTTTT
CASSSEAGPNEKLFF
>-|TRBD2|TRBJ2-5|TRBV27
TGTGCCAGCAGTTTATGGGGTAGCGGGAGAGGGGAGACCCAGTACTTC
CASSLWGSGRGETQYF
>-|-|TRBJ2-3|TRBV4-1
TGCGCCAGCAGGCTGAGTCCTGCTAGCACAGATACGCAGTATTTT
CASRLSPASTDTQYF
>-|-|TRBJ2-1|TRBV7-3
TGTGCCAGCAGCTTATCTAGGGTAACCTACAATGAGCAGTTCTTC
CASSLSRVTYNEQFF
>-|-|TRBJ2-2|TRBV9
TGTGCCAGCCGGGCTCCGACGAACACCGGGGAGCTGTTTTTT
CASRAPTNTGELFF
>once|TRBD2|TRBJ2-7|TRBV7-3
TGTGCCAGCAGCTCGGGACTAGGCAACTCCGAGCAGTACTTC
CASSSGLGNSEQYF
>-|TRBD2|TRBJ2-3|TRBV9
TGTGCCAGCAGCGTATCCCCTAGCGGGAGTTCAACAGATACGCAGTATTTT
CASSVSPSGSSTDTQYF
>-|-|TRBJ2-3|TRBV4-2
TGTGCCAGCAGCCAAGAAACGGATACGCAGTATTTT
CASSQETDTQYF
>-|TRBD1|TRBJ2-7|TRBV4-2
TGTGCCAGCAGCGTCGGGTATGGCGGGACAGGGTCCTACGAGCAGTACTTC
CASSVGYGGTGSYEQYF
>-|-|TRBJ1-2|TRBV2
TGTGCCAGCAGTGAGGGGGCAGGGGTTTATGGCTACACCTTC
CASSEGAGVYGYTF
>-|-|TRBJ2-7|TRBV18
TGTGCCAGCTCCCCAACAAAGACAGGACAATACGAGCAGTACTTC
CASSPTKTGQYEQYF
>-|TRBD2|TRBJ2-7|TRBV27
TGTGCCAGCAGGGTAGCGGGATCCTACGAGCAGTACTTC
CASRVAGSYEQYF
>once|-|TRBJ1-5|TRBV10-3
TGTGCCATCAGTGAGTCGCCCGATCAGCCCCAGCATTTT
CAISESPDQPQHF
>few|-|TRBJ2-1|TRBV30
TGTGCCTGGAGTGACAATGAGCAGTTCTTC
CAWSDNEQFF
>-|-|TRBJ1-5|TRBV5-4
TGTGCCAGCAGCCCCGACCAGACGCGTAGGACCCAGCATTTT
CASSPDQTRRTQHF
>-|TRBD2|TRBJ2-1|TRBV7-3
TGTGCCAGCAGCTCAAACCTTCTAGCGGGTGGTTCGAATGAGCAGTTCTTC
CASSSNLLAGGSNEQFF
>-|-|TRBJ1-3|TRBV6-1
TGTGCCAGCAGTGAACTCGGGGGCTCTGGAAACACCATATATTTT
CASSELGGSGNTIYF
>-|-|TRBJ2-3|TRBV7-3
TGTGCCAGCAGCCCCCGAGGGCGGTTTCAGGAGGATACGCAGTATTTT
CASSPRGRFQEDTQYF
>-|-|TRBJ2-7|TRBV25-1
TGTGCCAGCAAGGACACCGAGAGCCGCTACGAGCAGTACTTC
CASKDTESRYEQYF
>-|-|TRBJ2-2|TRBV11-2
TGTGCCAGCAGCTTTTTCGGACTCGGTGGCGGCGGGGAGCTGTTTTTT
CASSFFGLGGGGELFF